The clone carrying this TCR beta chain showed up just a few times. Repertoires were generated with immunoSEQ multiplex PCR, while TCRdb's copy carries only in-frame clones and drops some. The sample has hundreds of thousands of clones; 86% are singletons. This sample was taken from a study of cytomegalovirus exposure and HLA in healthy donors. The donors were members of the approximately 120-subject validation cohort (separate from the approximately 650-subject first cohort). Losses at the gene ends were 9 bases for V and 0 bases for J; bases not matched to a gene: 11. CDR1 and CDR2 (germline): SGHVS, FQNEAQ. CDR3 length equals 16 residues.

The rearrangement links TRBV7-8 to TRBJ2-7, with 10 bases lining up with TRBD2. The receptor's source is a woman between 25 and 40 years old in good health and CMV-seropositive. Sequencing was performed on PBMCs. The CDR3 DNA sequence: TGTGCCAGTCACACTAGCGGGGCCAAAAGCTCCTACGAGCAGTACTTC. It encodes CASHTSGAKSSYEQYF.